One sample yielded the 20 T cell receptor beta chains listed below, sequenced in a study of blood T cell repertoires in COVID-19. Profiling relied on immunoSEQ multiplex PCR, and the TCRdb table lists in-frame clones only, not all of them. The table shows 150,000 to 200,000 clones, with approximately 90% occurring only once. Sequences were obtained from peripheral blood. The receptors originated from a human donor in a cohort sampled during active COVID-19.

The chain links TRBV7-2 to TRBJ2-1; D perhaps matches TRBD2 (5 bases). The CDR3 extends over 18 amino acids. The germline CDR1 and CDR2 sequences are SGHTA and FQGNSA. The germline V and J ends were trimmed by 1 base and 1 base, with 17 bases remaining between them. CDR3 amino acids: CASSLGGLAFRSYNEQFF. The DNA of the CDR3 is TGTGCCAGCAGCTTAGGTGGTCTAGCATTTCGATCCTACAATGAGCAGTTCTTC.

The chain uses TRBV12-3 or TRBV12-4 and TRBJ2-5; D unclear. CDR3 length: 13 amino acids. V was trimmed by 2 bases and J by 5 bases, leaving 9 bases between them. This CDR3 reads CASSLPPGETQYF. CDR3 in DNA: TGTGCCAGCAGTTTACCCCCCGGGGAGACCCAGTACTTC.

This chain connects TRBV5-1 to TRBJ2-7; D is unresolved. CDR1 is SGHRS, CDR2 YFSETQ, per germline. The CDR3 is made up of 11 amino acids. V lost 4 bases, J lost 6 bases, and 8 bases lay in between. CDR3 DNA sequence: TGCGCCAGCAGCATGACGGGCGAGCAGTACTTC. Its protein is CASSMTGEQYF.

CDR3 in amino acids: CASNRHIQGNEQFF. As DNA, the CDR3 is TGTGCCAGCAACCGCCATATTCAGGGCAATGAGCAGTTCTTC. The chain employs TRBV28 and TRBJ2-1; TRBD1 might be the D (5 bases). Deletions cut 7 bases from V and 6 bases from J, with 16 bases between. Germline V gene lookup returns CDR1 MDHEN and CDR2 SYDVKM. The CDR3 runs 14 residues. Drawing the rest from reference TRBV28 and TRBJ2-1, the complete variable domain is DVKVTQSSRYLVKRTGEKVFLECVQDMDHENMFWYRQDPGLGLRLIYFSYDVKMKEKGDIPEGYSVSREKKERFSLILESASTNQTSMYLCASNRHIQGNEQFFGPGTRLTVL.

The CDR3 protein is CATRGLAGETQYF. The CDR3 DNA reads as TGTGCCACAAGAGGACTAGCGGGGGAGACCCAGTACTTC. The rearrangement uses TRBV19 and TRBJ2-5; 12 nucleotides agree with TRBD2. This CDR3 comprises 13 residues. The trim removed 10 bases at V and 5 bases at J, leaving 5 bases unmatched. The germline gives CDR1 LNHDA, CDR2 SQIVND (reference sequence). Drawing the rest from reference TRBV19 and TRBJ2-5, the complete variable domain is DGGITQSPKYLFRKEGQNVTLSCEQNLNHDAMYWYRQDPGQGLRLIYYSQIVNDFQKGDIAEGYSVSREKKESFPLTVTSAQKNPTAFYLCATRGLAGETQYFGPGTRLLVL.

CDR3 in amino acids: CASSTRRRETQYF. CDR3 DNA sequence: TGTGCCAGCAGCACCCGTCGGAGGGAGACCCAGTACTTC. J is TRBJ2-5 and V is TRBV12-3 or TRBV12-4, with D perhaps matching TRBD2 (5 bases). V was clipped by 6 bases and J by 5 bases, with 13 bases between them. The CDR3 runs 13 residues.

The chain couples TRBV5-1 to TRBJ2-2, with TRBD2 identical over 7 bases. Germline lookup yields CDR1 SGHRS and CDR2 YFSETQ. The ends lost 3 bases at V and 4 bases at J; junction bases unmatched: 9. The CDR3 length is 16 residues. The CDR3 nucleotides read TGCGCCAGCAGCTACTTAGCGGGCGGGCTCACCGGGGAGCTGTTTTTT. The encoded protein is CASSYLAGGLTGELFF.

The chain employs TRBV4-1 and TRBJ1-4, with no clear D. This CDR3 region has 15 residues. V lost 4 bases to trimming and J lost 5 bases, with 14 bases between them. The germline V gene has CDR1 MGHRA and CDR2 YSYEKL. CDR3 protein: CASSLSEGQNEKLFF. As DNA, the CDR3 is TGCGCCAGCAGCCTGAGTGAGGGCCAGAATGAAAAACTGTTTTTT.

This chain joins TRBV6-2 or TRBV6-3 and TRBJ2-7; a weak D match, TRBD1 (6 bases). Germline V CDR1 and CDR2: MNHEY, SVGEGT. The CDR3 length is 14 residues. The V and J ends lost 0 bases and 2 bases respectively, with 8 bases between them. This CDR3 is CASSYSTGPYEQYF. The CDR3 DNA reads as TGTGCCAGCAGTTACTCGACAGGACCCTACGAGCAGTACTTC.

The chain employs TRBV5-4 and TRBJ2-7; the D gene is possibly TRBD1 (6 bases). V was trimmed by 0 bases and J by 0 bases, leaving 10 bases between them. This CDR3 has 15 residues. Germline CDR1 is SGHNT and CDR2 is YYREEE (reference sequence). For the CDR3, the DNA is TGTGCCAGCAGCTTGGCCCAGGGGCCCTCCTACGAGCAGTACTTC. Amino acids: CASSLAQGPSYEQYF.

This clone was counted a single time. V is TRBV5-1 and J is TRBJ1-2; possible D gene TRBD1, 5 bases. From germline, CDR1 is SGHRS and CDR2 YFSETQ. Trimming shortened V by 2 bases and J by 0 bases, and 11 bases separated the two germline ends. The CDR3 covers 15 residues. This chain's CDR3 is CASSFFRDSNYGYTF. DNA for the CDR3: TGCGCCAGCAGCTTTTTCAGGGACTCTAACTATGGCTACACCTTC.

The chain is built from TRBV23-1 and TRBJ2-1; TRBD2 matches 9 bases. TRBV23-1 is flagged as an ORF with uncertain function. The CDR3 contains 14 residues. V was pared by 4 bases and J by 8 bases, with 6 bases of the junction left unmatched. For the CDR3, the DNA is TGCGCCAGCAGTCGCGGCGGGAGGGGCGATGAGCAGTTCTTC. It codes for CASSRGGRGDEQFF.

The J gene is TRBJ1-1, the V gene TRBV7-4, with TRBD1 matching 7 bases. This CDR3 spans 18 amino acids. Germline V gives CDR1 SGHVT, CDR2 SQSDAQ. Losses at the gene ends were 3 bases for V and 6 bases for J; bases not matched to a gene: 19. The CDR3 here is CASSFREGDNRGRAEAFF. The CDR3 DNA follows: TGTGCCAGCAGCTTTAGAGAGGGGGATAACAGGGGAAGGGCTGAAGCTTTCTTT. Full variable domain (missing parts from reference TRBV7-4 and TRBJ1-1): GAGVSQSPRYKVAKRGRDVALRCDSISGHVTLYWYRQTLGQGSEVLTYSQSDAQRDKSGRPSGRFSAERPERSVSTLKIQRTEQGDSAVYLCASSFREGDNRGRAEAFFGQGTRLTVV.

This chain links TRBV2 with TRBJ2-1; TRBD2 aligns across 10 bases. The CDR3 has 18 residues. The trim removed 2 bases at V and 0 bases at J, leaving 7 bases unmatched. The germline V gene encodes CDR1 SNHLY and CDR2 FYNNEI. The chain's CDR3 is CASSERTSGPSSYNEQFF. In DNA form, the CDR3 reads TGTGCCAGCAGTGAAAGGACTAGCGGACCGAGCTCCTACAATGAGCAGTTCTTC.

The chain recombines TRBV4-3 with TRBJ2-3, with unresolved D. V gave up 0 bases and J gave up 0 bases, with 13 bases separating them. The germline V gene has CDR1 LGHNA and CDR2 YSLEER. There are 17 residues in the CDR3. The CDR3 DNA reads as TGCGCCAGCAGCCAAGATCTGACGGGTCCTAGCACAGATACGCAGTATTTT. This sequence encodes CASSQDLTGPSTDTQYF.

The chain recombines TRBV27 with TRBJ2-5, with D possibly matching TRBD1 (6 bases). The V end was cut by 2 bases, the J end by 4 bases, with 14 bases between. Germline V gives CDR1 MNHEY, CDR2 SMNVEV (reference sequence). The CDR3 is 15 amino acids. In DNA, the CDR3 is TGTGCCAGCAGTTTAAGGTTGACAGGTGGAGAGACCCAGTACTTC. Translating it yields CASSLRLTGGETQYF.

This chain links TRBV28 with TRBJ2-7; maybe TRBD2 (6 bases). Trimming removed 10 bases from V and 5 bases from J, with 18 bases in between. The CDR3 has 13 amino acids. Germline CDR1 is MDHEN and CDR2 is SYDVKM. The CDR3 DNA reads TGTGCCACCGGGGGAACTAGTTGGGACGAGCAGTACTTC. Translation: CATGGTSWDEQYF.

The J gene is TRBJ2-2, the V gene TRBV9; D perhaps matches TRBD2 (6 bases). Trimming cost V 3 bases and J 2 bases, with 11 bases left between them. Germline V lookup: CDR1 SGDLS, CDR2 YYNGEE. CDR3 length equals 15 residues. CDR3 DNA: TGTGCCAGCAGCGGGGGGGTATTAAACACCGGGGAGCTGTTTTTT. The encoded protein is CASSGGVLNTGELFF.

CDR3 region: CASSQERGHIQYF. CDR3 bases: TGTGCCAGCAGCCAAGAAAGGGGGCACATTCAGTACTTC. This chain joins TRBV14 and TRBJ2-4, with TRBD1 identical over 7 bases. CDR1 SGHDN and CDR2 FVKESK come from the germline V gene. J lost 8 bases, V lost 0 bases, and 1 base had no gene match. The CDR3 consists of 13 residues.

The chain recombines TRBV4-1 with TRBJ1-1, with D unresolved. The germline CDR1 and CDR2 sequences are MGHRA and YSYEKL. The CDR3 covers 15 residues. Trimming took 0 bases from V and 7 from J, leaving 15 bases between them. The CDR3 region is CASSQEGVPTVEAFF. The CDR3 region has the DNA TGCGCCAGCAGCCAAGAAGGAGTCCCTACGGTTGAAGCTTTCTTT.